The T cell receptor beta chain under discussion was sequenced for a study of blood T cell repertoires in COVID-19. There are 15 residues in the CDR3. Germline V gene data show CDR1 as MNHEY and CDR2 as SVGAGI. The V end was cut by 7 bases, the J end by 7 bases, with 20 bases between. As handled by the study authors: It was from reference gene primer amplification that nucleated cell counts were estimated. Some clones are missing from TCRdb's copy, which holds only in-frame ones; the method was immunoSEQ multiplex PCR. V and J calls and clone size come straight from that table; D and trimming were deduced from the DNA. This sample carries a few hundred thousand clones, 90% of them seen once, and the ten largest clones take roughly 3.3%.

V and J are TRBV6-5 and TRBJ1-5, with a weak D call TRBD1 (5 bases). The sample comprised peripheral blood. The receptor was isolated from a woman in her forties with acute or convalescent COVID-19. CDR3 sequence reads: CASTEGPGMGQPQHF. In DNA form, the CDR3 reads TGTGCCAGCACCGAAGGACCAGGGATGGGACAGCCCCAGCATTTT.